A selection of T cell receptor beta chains follows, all from one sample in a study of T cells in Graves' hyperthyroidism and ophthalmopathy. TCRdb redid the calling of the multiplex PCR reads with MiXCR, one entry per CDR3 protein. This table has 650,000 to 850,000 distinct CDR3 sequences, 18% appearing once. The sequenced sample consisted of blood. These receptors all come from a woman between 45 and 65 years old with Graves' hyperthyroidism that later progressed to Graves' ophthalmopathy. Each CDR3 is given with its conserved first and last residue.

v_gene: TRBV11-2
j_gene: TRBJ2-3
CDR3aa: CASSLPIAGQPQDTQYF

v_gene: TRBV5-1
j_gene: TRBJ1-2
CDR3aa: CASSLALRADYGYTF

v_gene: TRBV6-5
j_gene: TRBJ2-7
CDR3aa: CASSYGLGHSYEQYF

v_gene: TRBV5-1
j_gene: TRBJ2-1
CDR3aa: CASSLGLAENNEQFF

v_gene: TRBV4-1
j_gene: TRBJ1-2
CDR3aa: CASSHSGRALPNYGYTF

v_gene: TRBV7-4
j_gene: TRBJ2-3
CDR3aa: CATGRGGGATDTQYF

v_gene: TRBV19
j_gene: TRBJ2-1
CDR3aa: CASSIVVGEQFF

v_gene: TRBV20-1
j_gene: TRBJ1-4
CDR3aa: CSASGAAGRREKLFF

v_gene: TRBV5-1
j_gene: TRBJ1-2
CDR3aa: CASSIRTGGSNGYTF

v_gene: TRBV6-1
j_gene: TRBJ2-7
CDR3aa: CARVRGPYEQYF

v_gene: TRBV15
j_gene: TRBJ2-1
CDR3aa: CATSSPSLAGGSSYNEQFF

v_gene: TRBV29-1
j_gene: TRBJ2-5
CDR3aa: CSVEEGKVQYF

v_gene: TRBV6-2/TRBV6-3
j_gene: TRBJ2-7
CDR3aa: CASSVGVGSAYEQYF

v_gene: TRBV7-8
j_gene: TRBJ1-5
CDR3aa: CASSPAGEGQPQHF

v_gene: TRBV27
j_gene: TRBJ2-1
CDR3aa: CASSSHRDGPTIEQFF

v_gene: TRBV12-3/TRBV12-4
j_gene: TRBJ1-4
CDR3aa: CASSQTGQSNEKLFF

v_gene: TRBV6-4
j_gene: TRBJ2-7
CDR3aa: CASIPPGQSYEQYF

v_gene: TRBV3-1
j_gene: TRBJ1-2
CDR3aa: CASSQGETRGYTF

v_gene: TRBV20-1
j_gene: TRBJ2-5
CDR3aa: CSATPFGGQFQETQYF

v_gene: TRBV7-8
j_gene: TRBJ2-1
CDR3aa: CASSLIEGIVDEQFF

v_gene: TRBV5-1
j_gene: TRBJ2-1
CDR3aa: CASSLEGQGAVDEQFF

v_gene: TRBV4-2
j_gene: TRBJ1-2
CDR3aa: CASSHPITPGGNYGYTF

v_gene: TRBV5-4
j_gene: TRBJ2-1
CDR3aa: CASRPGGTYNEQFF

v_gene: TRBV3-1
j_gene: TRBJ1-3
CDR3aa: CASSQNRRGSGNTIYF

v_gene: TRBV12-3/TRBV12-4
j_gene: TRBJ2-7
CDR3aa: CASSRQETYEQYF

v_gene: TRBV20-1
j_gene: TRBJ2-7
CDR3aa: CSARENLAPLSYEQYF

v_gene: TRBV29-1
j_gene: TRBJ1-2
CDR3aa: CSLNSLDRLNGYTF

v_gene: TRBV20-1
j_gene: TRBJ1-5
CDR3aa: CSADTGGNQPQHF

v_gene: TRBV5-1
j_gene: TRBJ1-1
CDR3aa: CASSFRQAMNTEAFF

v_gene: TRBV7-9
j_gene: TRBJ1-4
CDR3aa: CASSLGVLGNEKLFF

v_gene: TRBV5-1
j_gene: TRBJ1-1
CDR3aa: CASSFTTTGANTEAFF

v_gene: TRBV3-1
j_gene: TRBJ1-5
CDR3aa: CASSQEANQPQHF

v_gene: TRBV18
j_gene: TRBJ1-1
CDR3aa: CASSAGQNTEAFF

v_gene: TRBV7-2
j_gene: TRBJ1-5
CDR3aa: CASSRYGRDSNQPQHF

v_gene: TRBV7-3
j_gene: TRBJ2-5
CDR3aa: CASSTSGGQETQYF

v_gene: TRBV27
j_gene: TRBJ2-5
CDR3aa: CASRLLSTSGGWETQYF

v_gene: TRBV5-1
j_gene: TRBJ2-5
CDR3aa: CASSSRTGSVGETQYF

v_gene: TRBV9
j_gene: TRBJ1-1
CDR3aa: CASSANPTGTGRRSTEAFF

v_gene: TRBV4-2
j_gene: TRBJ2-5
CDR3aa: CASSQVLAGRTQYF

v_gene: TRBV11-1
j_gene: TRBJ2-3
CDR3aa: CASSLELAGAPGTQYF

v_gene: TRBV6-1
j_gene: TRBJ1-1
CDR3aa: CASIWTGSYSEAFF

v_gene: TRBV3-1
j_gene: TRBJ2-5
CDR3aa: CASSRRLAGVQETQYF